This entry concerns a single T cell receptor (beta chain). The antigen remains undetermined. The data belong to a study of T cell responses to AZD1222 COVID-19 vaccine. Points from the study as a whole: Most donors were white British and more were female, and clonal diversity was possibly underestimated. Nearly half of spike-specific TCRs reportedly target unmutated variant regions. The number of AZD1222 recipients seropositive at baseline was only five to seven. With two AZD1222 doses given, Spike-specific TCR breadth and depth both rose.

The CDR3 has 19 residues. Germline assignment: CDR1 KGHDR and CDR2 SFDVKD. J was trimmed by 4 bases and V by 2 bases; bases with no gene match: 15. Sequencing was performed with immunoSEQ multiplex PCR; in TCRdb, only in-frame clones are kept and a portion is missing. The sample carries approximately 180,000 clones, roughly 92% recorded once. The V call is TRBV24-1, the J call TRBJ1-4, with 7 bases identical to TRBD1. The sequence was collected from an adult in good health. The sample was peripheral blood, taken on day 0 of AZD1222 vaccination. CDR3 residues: CATSDSSIRGGGSNEKLFF. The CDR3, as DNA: TGTGCCACCAGTGATTCTAGTATAAGAGGGGGCGGGAGTAATGAAAAACTGTTTTTT.